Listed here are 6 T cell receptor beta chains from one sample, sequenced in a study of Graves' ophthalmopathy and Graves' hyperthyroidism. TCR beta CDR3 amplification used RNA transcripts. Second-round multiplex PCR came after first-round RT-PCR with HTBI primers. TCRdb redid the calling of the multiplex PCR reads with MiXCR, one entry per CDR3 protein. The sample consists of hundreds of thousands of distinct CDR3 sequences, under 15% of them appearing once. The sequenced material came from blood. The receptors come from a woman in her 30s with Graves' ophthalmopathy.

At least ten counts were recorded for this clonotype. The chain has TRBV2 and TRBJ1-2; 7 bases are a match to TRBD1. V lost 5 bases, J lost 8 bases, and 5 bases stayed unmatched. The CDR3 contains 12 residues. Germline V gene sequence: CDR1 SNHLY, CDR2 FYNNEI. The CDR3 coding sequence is TGTGCCAGCAGTCCTTGGACAGGAGGCTACACCTTC. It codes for CASSPWTGGYTF. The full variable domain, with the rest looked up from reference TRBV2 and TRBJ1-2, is EPEVTQTPSHQVTQMGQEVILRCVPISNHLYFYWYRQILGQKVEFLVSFYNNEISEKSEIFDDQFSVERPDGSNFTLKIRSTKLEDSAMYFCASSPWTGGYTFGSGTRLTVV.

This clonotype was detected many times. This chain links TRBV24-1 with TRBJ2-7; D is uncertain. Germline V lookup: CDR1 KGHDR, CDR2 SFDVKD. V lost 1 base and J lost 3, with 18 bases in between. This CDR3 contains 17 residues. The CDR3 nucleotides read TGTGCCACCAGTGATTTAATATGGCAGCTCCTCGACTACGAGCAGTACTTC. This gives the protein CATSDLIWQLLDYEQYF.

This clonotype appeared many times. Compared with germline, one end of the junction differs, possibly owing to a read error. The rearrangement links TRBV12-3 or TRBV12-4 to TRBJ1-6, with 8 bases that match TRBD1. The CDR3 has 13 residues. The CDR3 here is CACSPNPRGLLHF. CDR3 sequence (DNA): TGTGCCTGCAGTCCAAACCCCAGGGGGCTCCTCCACTTT.

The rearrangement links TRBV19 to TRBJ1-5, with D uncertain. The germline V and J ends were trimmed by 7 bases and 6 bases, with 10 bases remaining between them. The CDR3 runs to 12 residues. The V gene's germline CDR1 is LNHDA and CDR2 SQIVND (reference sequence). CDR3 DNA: TGTGCCAGTACCCATCTCAGTCAGCCCCAGCATTTT. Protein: CASTHLSQPQHF.

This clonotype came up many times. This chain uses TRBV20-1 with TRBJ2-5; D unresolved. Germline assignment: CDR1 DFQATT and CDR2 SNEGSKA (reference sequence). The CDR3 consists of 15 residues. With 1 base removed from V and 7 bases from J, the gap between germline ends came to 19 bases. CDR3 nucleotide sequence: TGCAGTGCTAGAGTCCTACCTCTTGAGGTTTGGACCCAGTACTTC. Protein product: CSARVLPLEVWTQYF.

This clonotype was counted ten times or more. The CDR3 region has the DNA TGTGCCAGCAGTGGGGAGCGTCGGAACACCGGGGAGCTGTTTTTT. It encodes CASSGERRNTGELFF. The chain couples TRBV2 to TRBJ2-2; a weak D match, TRBD2 (5 bases). This CDR3 has 15 amino acids. The germline V gene has CDR1 SNHLY and CDR2 FYNNEI. V lost 4 bases to trimming and J lost 1 base, with 10 bases between them.